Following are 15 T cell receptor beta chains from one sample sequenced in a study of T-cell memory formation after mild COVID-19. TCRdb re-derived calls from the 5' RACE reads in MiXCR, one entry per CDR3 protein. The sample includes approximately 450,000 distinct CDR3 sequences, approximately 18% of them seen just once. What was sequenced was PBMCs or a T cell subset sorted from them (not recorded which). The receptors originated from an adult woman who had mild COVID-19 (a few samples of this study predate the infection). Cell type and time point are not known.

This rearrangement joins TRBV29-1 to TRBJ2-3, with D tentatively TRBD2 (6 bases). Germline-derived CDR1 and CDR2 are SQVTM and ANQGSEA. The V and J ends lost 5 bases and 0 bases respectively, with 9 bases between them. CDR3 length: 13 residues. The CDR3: CSVCGESTDTQYF. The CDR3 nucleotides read TGCAGCGTTTGCGGGGAGAGCACAGATACGCAGTATTTT.

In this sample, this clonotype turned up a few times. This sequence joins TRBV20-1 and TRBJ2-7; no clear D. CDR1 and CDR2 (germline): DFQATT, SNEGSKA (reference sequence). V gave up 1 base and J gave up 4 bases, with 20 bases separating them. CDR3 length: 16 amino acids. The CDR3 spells CSARGLDLSVRYEQYF. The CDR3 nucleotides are TGCAGTGCTAGAGGTTTGGACCTTTCGGTGAGATACGAGCAGTACTTC.

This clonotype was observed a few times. This CDR3 reads CSASLTGLPGTQYF. The CDR3 DNA follows: TGCAGTGCTAGTTTGACAGGTCTGCCGGGTACGCAGTATTTT. This sequence joins TRBV20-1 and TRBJ2-3; maybe TRBD1 (6 bases). Per germline, CDR1 DFQATT and CDR2 SNEGSKA (reference sequence). Trimming pared 3 bases from V and 8 bases from J, leaving 18 bases between. This CDR3 has 14 residues.

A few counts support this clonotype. The DNA of the CDR3 is TGTGCCAGCAGTTTAGATCCTGGTTCTCCCACAGATACGCAGTATTTT. Encoded protein: CASSLDPGSPTDTQYF. This chain connects TRBV12-3 or TRBV12-4 to TRBJ2-3, with D hard to call. CDR3 length equals 16 residues. V dropped 1 base and J dropped 2 bases, with 13 bases sitting between them.

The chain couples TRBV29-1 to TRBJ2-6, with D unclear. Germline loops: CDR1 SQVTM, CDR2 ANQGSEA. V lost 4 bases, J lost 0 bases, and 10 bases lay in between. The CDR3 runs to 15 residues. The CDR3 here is CSVGHGNSGANVLTF. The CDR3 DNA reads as TGCAGCGTTGGACATGGTAACTCTGGGGCCAACGTCCTGACTTTC.

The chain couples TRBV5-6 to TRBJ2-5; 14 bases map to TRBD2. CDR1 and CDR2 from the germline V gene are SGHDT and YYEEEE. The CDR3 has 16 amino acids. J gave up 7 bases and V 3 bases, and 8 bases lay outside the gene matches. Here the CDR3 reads CASSSRLAGGRLTQYF. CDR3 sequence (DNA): TGTGCCAGCAGCTCCAGACTAGCGGGAGGGCGATTGACCCAGTACTTC.

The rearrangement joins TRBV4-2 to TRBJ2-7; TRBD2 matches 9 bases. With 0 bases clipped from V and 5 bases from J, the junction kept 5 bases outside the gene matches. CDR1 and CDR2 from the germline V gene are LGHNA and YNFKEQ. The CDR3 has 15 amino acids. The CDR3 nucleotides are TGTGCCAGCAGCCAAGATACCCTAGCGGGGAACGAGCAGTACTTC. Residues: CASSQDTLAGNEQYF.

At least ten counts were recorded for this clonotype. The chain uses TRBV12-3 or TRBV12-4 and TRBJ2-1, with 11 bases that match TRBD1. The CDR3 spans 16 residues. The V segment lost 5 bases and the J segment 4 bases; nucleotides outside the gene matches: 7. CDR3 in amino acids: CASSPRTGGAYNEQFF. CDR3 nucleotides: TGTGCCAGCAGTCCCCGGACAGGGGGCGCTTACAATGAGCAGTTCTTC.

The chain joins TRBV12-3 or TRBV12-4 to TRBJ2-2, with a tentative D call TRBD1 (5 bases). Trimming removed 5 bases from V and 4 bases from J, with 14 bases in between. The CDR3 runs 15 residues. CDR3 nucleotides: TGTGCCAGCAGTCCCTCAGGCAGGGTCACCGGGGAGCTGTTTTTT. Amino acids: CASSPSGRVTGELFF.

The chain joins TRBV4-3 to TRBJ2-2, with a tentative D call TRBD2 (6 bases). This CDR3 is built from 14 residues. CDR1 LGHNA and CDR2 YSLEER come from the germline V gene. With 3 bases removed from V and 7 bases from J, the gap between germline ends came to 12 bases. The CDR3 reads CASSQRRAGGELFF. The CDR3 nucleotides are TGCGCCAGCAGCCAGAGGAGGGCAGGCGGGGAGCTGTTTTTT.

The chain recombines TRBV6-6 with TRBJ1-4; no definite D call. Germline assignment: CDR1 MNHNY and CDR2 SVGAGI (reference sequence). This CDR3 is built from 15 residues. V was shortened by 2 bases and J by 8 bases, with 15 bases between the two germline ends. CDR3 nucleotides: TGTGCCAGCAGTTACGTTGAGGGAGGAGGCGAAAAACTGTTTTTT. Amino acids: CASSYVEGGGEKLFF.

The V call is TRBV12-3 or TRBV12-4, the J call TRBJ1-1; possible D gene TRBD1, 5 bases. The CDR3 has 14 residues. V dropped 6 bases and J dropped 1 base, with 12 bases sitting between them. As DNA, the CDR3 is TGTGCCAGCAGGCCAGACAGAGCGAACACTGAAGCTTTCTTT. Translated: CASRPDRANTEAFF.

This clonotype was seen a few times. CDR3 loop: CSASSVFRAGFQETQYF. The CDR3, as DNA: TGCAGTGCCAGCTCAGTCTTCCGAGCGGGGTTTCAAGAGACCCAGTACTTC. This chain joins TRBV20-1 and TRBJ2-5, with TRBD2 matching over 7 bases. Germline loops: CDR1 DFQATT, CDR2 SNEGSKA (reference sequence). This CDR3 spans 17 amino acids. J lost 2 bases, V lost 6 bases, and 18 bases had no gene match.

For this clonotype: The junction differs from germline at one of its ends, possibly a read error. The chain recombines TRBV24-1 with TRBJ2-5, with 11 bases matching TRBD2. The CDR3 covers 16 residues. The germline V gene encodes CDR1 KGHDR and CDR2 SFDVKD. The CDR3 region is CATSDLAGGPWETQYF. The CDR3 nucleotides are TGTGCCACAAGTGATTTAGCGGGAGGGCCGTGGGAGACCCAGTACTTC.

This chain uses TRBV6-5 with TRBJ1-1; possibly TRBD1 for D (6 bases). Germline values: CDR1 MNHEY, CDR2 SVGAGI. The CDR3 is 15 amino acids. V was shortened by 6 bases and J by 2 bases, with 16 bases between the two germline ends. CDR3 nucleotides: TGTGCCAGCAGGTCCCCCAGGGGCACTAACACTGAAGCTTTCTTT. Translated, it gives CASRSPRGTNTEAFF.